Below, 25 T cell receptor beta chains from the same sample are listed, as sequenced in a study of blood T cell repertoires in COVID-19. Repertoires were generated with immunoSEQ multiplex PCR, while TCRdb's copy carries only in-frame clones and drops some. The sample lists hundreds of thousands of clones, around 90% seen once, with about 6% in the top ten. Source material: PBMCs or T cells enriched from blood (not recorded which). These receptors originate from a woman aged 25 to 39 with acute COVID-19.

This clone has just one count. The chain is built from TRBV5-1 and TRBJ1-2; possibly TRBD1 for D (6 bases). The V end lost 0 bases, the J end lost 7 bases, and 10 bases lay between the germline ends. Germline loops: CDR1 SGHRS, CDR2 YFSETQ. This CDR3 has 13 amino acids. CDR3 region: CASSLEGDSGYTF. The CDR3 bases are TGCGCCAGCAGCTTGGAGGGGGATTCTGGCTACACCTTC.

The chain is built from TRBV2 and TRBJ1-5; perhaps TRBD1 as D (5 bases). The V end was cut by 3 bases, the J end by 4 bases, with 16 bases between. This CDR3 region has 16 residues. Germline CDR1 and CDR2: SNHLY and FYNNEI. The CDR3 loop reads CASSESRVGGNQPQHF. Here the CDR3 DNA reads TGTGCCAGCAGTGAGTCCAGGGTGGGGGGAAATCAGCCCCAGCATTTT. Using reference TRBV2 and TRBJ1-5 for the parts outside the CDR3, the full variable domain is EPEVTQTPSHQVTQMGQEVILRCVPISNHLYFYWYRQILGQKVEFLVSFYNNEISEKSEIFDDQFSVERPDGSNFTLKIRSTKLEDSAMYFCASSESRVGGNQPQHFGDGTRLSIL.

On this clone: Other DNA sequences in the same sample also yield this CDR3. The V and J genes are TRBV2 and TRBJ1-6; D is ambiguous. The CDR3 sequence is 12 residues long. Germline values: CDR1 SNHLY, CDR2 FYNNEI. The V end was cut by 3 bases, the J end by 9 bases, with 6 bases between. The CDR3 DNA sequence: TGTGCCAGCAGTGATAGCGGTTCACCCCTCCACTTT. This gives the protein CASSDSGSPLHF.

In this sample, this clone turned up a few times. V usage is TRBV5-1 and J usage is TRBJ1-5; 7 positions match TRBD1. CDR1 and CDR2 from the germline V gene are SGHRS and YFSETQ. The CDR3 covers 14 residues. The ends lost 4 bases at V and 3 bases at J; junction bases unmatched: 4. The CDR3 DNA is TGCGCCAGCAGCCTCGAGGGGGCCAATCAGCCCCAGCATTTT. Residues: CASSLEGANQPQHF. Full variable domain (missing parts from reference TRBV5-1 and TRBJ1-5): KAGVTQTPRYLIKTRGQQVTLSCSPISGHRSVSWYQQTPGQGLQFLFEYFSETQRNKGNFPGRFSGRQFSNSRSEMNVSTLELGDSALYLCASSLEGANQPQHFGDGTRLSIL.

The chain joins TRBV7-2 to TRBJ2-5; D ambiguous. V lost 5 bases, J lost 0 bases, and 4 bases lay in between. Per germline, CDR1 SGHTA and CDR2 FQGNSA. CDR3 length: 12 residues. The CDR3: CASSPYQETQYF. In nucleotides, the CDR3 is TGTGCCAGCAGCCCTTACCAAGAGACCCAGTACTTC.

The V and J genes are TRBV7-3 and TRBJ1-5, with D perhaps matching TRBD1 (5 bases). The CDR3 covers 14 residues. The germline V and J ends were trimmed by 4 bases and 6 bases, with 13 bases remaining between them. Germline assignment: CDR1 SGHTA and CDR2 FQGTGA. This CDR3 reads CASSWGEGSQPQHF. The CDR3 nucleotides are TGTGCCAGCAGCTGGGGGGAAGGTAGTCAGCCCCAGCATTTT.

This clone was detected only a few times. The CDR3 is CAWKGAIRDEQYF. The CDR3, as DNA: TGTGCCTGGAAGGGAGCAATCCGTGACGAGCAGTACTTC. The chain links TRBV30 to TRBJ2-7; D is possibly TRBD2 (5 bases). CDR3 size: 13 residues. Between the trimmed V and J ends, which lost 4 bases and 5 bases, there was a span of 15 bases. Germline lookup yields CDR1 GTSNPN and CDR2 SVGIG (reference sequence).

The chain recombines TRBV5-1 with TRBJ2-3, with 12 bases matching TRBD2. Germline CDR1 is SGHRS and CDR2 is YFSETQ. Losses at the gene ends were 4 bases for V and 5 bases for J; bases not matched to a gene: 8. The CDR3 runs 16 residues. The CDR3 DNA sequence: TGCGCCAGCAGCCCTAGCGGGGGGGCTCCCCAAGATACGCAGTATTTT. Translating it yields CASSPSGGAPQDTQYF.

This clone has just a few counts. The CDR3 reads CASRDQVTDRNTEAFF. CDR3 DNA: TGTGCCAGCAGGGATCAGGTGACAGACCGAAACACTGAAGCTTTCTTT. The chain employs TRBV28 and TRBJ1-1; weak D call: TRBD1 (5 bases). Germline V lookup: CDR1 MDHEN, CDR2 SYDVKM. Deletions cut 6 bases from V and 2 bases from J, with 19 bases between. CDR3 length equals 16 residues. Based on the CDR3 plus reference TRBV28 and TRBJ1-1, the full variable domain is DVKVTQSSRYLVKRTGEKVFLECVQDMDHENMFWYRQDPGLGLRLIYFSYDVKMKEKGDIPEGYSVSREKKERFSLILESASTNQTSMYLCASRDQVTDRNTEAFFGQGTRLTVV.

V usage is TRBV4-1 and J usage is TRBJ1-2; no definite D call. The germline V gene has CDR1 MGHRA and CDR2 YSYEKL. The CDR3 runs 12 residues. The V end lost 0 bases, the J end lost 8 bases, and 7 bases lay between the germline ends. The CDR3 nucleotides are TGCGCCAGCAGCCAAGATGGAGGGGGCTACACCTTC. It encodes CASSQDGGGYTF.

Only a few counts were recorded for this clone. The CDR3 sequence is CAVTSNYEQYF. The CDR3 coding sequence is TGTGCCGTCACTAGTAACTACGAGCAGTACTTC. V usage is TRBV28 and J usage is TRBJ2-7; D perhaps matches TRBD2 (5 bases). The CDR3 length is 11 residues. The germline V gene has CDR1 MDHEN and CDR2 SYDVKM. V lost 11 bases to trimming and J lost 3 bases, with 11 bases between them.

This clone was detected once. The chain is built from TRBV7-9 and TRBJ2-3; 13 positions match TRBD2. With V trimmed by 3 bases and J by 0 bases, 9 bases remained unmatched. The CDR3 has 19 amino acids. CDR1 SEHNR and CDR2 FQNEAQ come from the germline V gene (reference sequence). The CDR3 DNA sequence: TGTGCCAGCAGCTTTAAACTAGCGGGAGGGCCGGGGAGCACAGATACGCAGTATTTT. Its protein is CASSFKLAGGPGSTDTQYF.

The chain is built from TRBV29-1 and TRBJ1-1; a weak D match, TRBD1 (6 bases). With 0 bases removed from V and 10 bases from J, the gap between germline ends came to 21 bases. Germline V CDR1 and CDR2: SQVTM, ANQGSEA. This CDR3 spans 15 amino acids. The CDR3 loop is CSVEDSRGPRNRAFF. CDR3 DNA sequence: TGCAGCGTTGAAGATTCCAGGGGTCCTCGAAACAGAGCTTTCTTT.

The CDR3, as DNA: TGTGCCAGCAGTTTTCTGGGACAGAACTTAGAGACCCAGTACTTC. It codes for CASSFLGQNLETQYF. The rearrangement links TRBV28 to TRBJ2-5; TRBD1 matches at 7 bases. The V and J ends lost 3 bases and 4 bases, in that order; junction bases with no gene match: 8. Germline-derived CDR1 and CDR2 are MDHEN and SYDVKM. The CDR3 sequence is 15 residues long.

The chain carries TRBV6-5 and TRBJ1-6, with 7 bases aligning to TRBD1. V lost 4 bases and J lost 9; bases outside the gene matches: 6. The CDR3 loop spans 14 amino acids. Germline loops: CDR1 MNHEY, CDR2 SVGAGI. The CDR3 DNA sequence: TGTGCCAGCAGTTCCGGGGACAGAGTTTCACCCCTCCACTTT. Protein sequence: CASSSGDRVSPLHF.

This sequence joins TRBV9 and TRBJ2-3; TRBD2 agrees at 8 bases. Germline CDR1 and CDR2: SGDLS and YYNGEE. This CDR3 region has 17 residues. With V trimmed by 0 bases and J by 2 bases, 8 bases remained unmatched. CDR3 sequence reads: CASSVGGAGATTDTQYF. DNA for the CDR3: TGTGCCAGCAGCGTAGGTGGAGCGGGAGCGACCACAGATACGCAGTATTTT.

This clone was observed a few times. This chain uses TRBV18 with TRBJ2-7; 14 bases match TRBD2. Germline-derived CDR1 and CDR2 are KGHSH and LQKENI. The CDR3 runs 16 residues. V was pared by 0 bases and J by 7 bases, with 5 bases of the junction left unmatched. The CDR3 DNA reads TGTGCCAGCTCACCACCCGGACTAGCGGGGGGTGGGGAGCAGTACTTC. Its translation: CASSPPGLAGGGEQYF. Looking up the rest from reference TRBV18 and TRBJ2-7 gives the full variable domain: NAGVMQNPRHLVRRRGQEARLRCSPMKGHSHVYWYRQLPEEGLKFMVYLQKENIIDESGMPKERFSAEFPKEGPSILRIQQVVRGDSAAYFCASSPPGLAGGGEQYFGPGTRLTVT.

This rearrangement joins TRBV28 to TRBJ1-5; weak D call: TRBD1 (5 bases). CDR3 length equals 14 residues. Trimming stripped 6 bases from V and 4 bases from J, with 13 bases between. The germline V gene encodes CDR1 MDHEN and CDR2 SYDVKM. This CDR3 is CASRVQGGNQPQHF. The CDR3 DNA reads TGTGCCAGCAGGGTCCAGGGTGGGAATCAGCCCCAGCATTTT.

The CDR3 DNA sequence: TGTGCCAGCAGCTTGAGCGGGAGTGCGTACGAGCAGTACTTC. Its translation is CASSLSGSAYEQYF. The V and J genes are TRBV7-2 and TRBJ2-7, with 8 bases that match TRBD2. The germline CDR1 and CDR2 sequences are SGHTA and FQGNSA. Unmatched junction bases numbered 5, after V lost 3 bases and J lost 4 bases. The CDR3 is 14 amino acids.

V usage is TRBV5-1 and J usage is TRBJ2-3; possibly TRBD1 for D (6 bases). The V gene's germline CDR1 is SGHRS and CDR2 YFSETQ. This CDR3 has 13 residues. V was pared by 5 bases and J by 1 base, with 8 bases between. The chain's CDR3 is CASSEGGTDTQYF. The CDR3 DNA reads as TGCGCCAGCAGTGAGGGGGGCACAGATACGCAGTATTTT.

The CDR3 spells CASSRDRAPNSPLHF. In nucleotides, the CDR3 is TGCGCCAGCAGCCGTGACAGGGCCCCTAATTCACCCCTCCACTTT. The chain is built from TRBV5-1 and TRBJ1-6, with 7 nucleotides matching TRBD1. J gave up 6 bases and V 4 bases, and 7 bases lay outside the gene matches. Germline assignment: CDR1 SGHRS and CDR2 YFSETQ. The CDR3 is 15 residues long.

The gene calls are TRBV5-4 and TRBJ2-1, with D possibly matching TRBD2 (5 bases). Deletions cut 5 bases from V and 6 bases from J, with 15 bases between. The CDR3 consists of 14 residues. CDR1 and CDR2 from the germline V gene are SGHNT and YYREEE (reference sequence). CDR3 nucleotide sequence: TGTGCCAGCAGGTCGGACTTTCAATCCAATGAGCAGTTCTTC. Its protein product is CASRSDFQSNEQFF.

J is TRBJ1-1 and V is TRBV2; TRBD1 is a possible D gene (6 bases). This CDR3 is built from 16 residues. Germline assignment: CDR1 SNHLY and CDR2 FYNNEI. V was shortened by 4 bases and J by 1 base, with 16 bases between the two germline ends. This CDR3 is CASSAIPGQRNTEAFF. The CDR3 DNA sequence: TGTGCCAGCAGTGCGATACCGGGACAACGGAACACTGAAGCTTTCTTT.

The chain combines TRBV9 with TRBJ2-5; 11 positions match TRBD2. Germline assignment: CDR1 SGDLS and CDR2 YYNGEE. V dropped 0 bases and J dropped 5; count of bases not matched to a gene: 12. The CDR3 consists of 18 residues. CDR3 sequence (DNA): TGTGCCAGCAGCGTAGGGGCTAGCGGGGGGTCCTTGCTGGAGACCCAGTACTTC. Translated, it gives CASSVGASGGSLLETQYF.

This sequence joins TRBV5-1 and TRBJ2-1; TRBD2 might be the D (6 bases). V was shortened by 4 bases and J by 8 bases, with 22 bases between the two germline ends. The CDR3 is 16 amino acids. Germline V gene data show CDR1 as SGHRS and CDR2 as YFSETQ. The DNA of the CDR3 is TGCGCCAGCAGCCCGGTACAGGTTCTCACGGGAGATGAGCAGTTCTTC. As protein: CASSPVQVLTGDEQFF.